This T cell receptor (beta chain) was retrieved from a study of T cells in Graves' hyperthyroidism and ophthalmopathy. Findings and limits, study-wide: Ophthalmopathy could be told apart from stable hyperthyroidism with a 13 V-J model. In the blood, most expanded thyroid clonotypes above 0.001 appeared as well.

Many counts were recorded for this clonotype. The target antigen is unknown. It was uncontrolled infection, other autoimmune disease, pregnancy or lactation that excluded patients. Cells are PBMCs isolated from roughly 9.3 ml of fresh blood. Template material for amplifying TCR beta CDR3 regions consisted of RNA transcripts. Primed by the HTBI set, a first-round RT-PCR was run on the TCR CDR3. From the multiplex PCR reads, TCRdb called clonotypes with MiXCR, one entry per CDR3 protein. Of under 650,000 distinct CDR3 sequences listed, 16% were seen once; the top ten hold less than 4.5%. V shed 3 bases and J shed 0 bases, with 9 bases lying between them. This CDR3 comprises 15 residues. Germline assignment: CDR1 KGHSH and CDR2 LQKENI.

The source is a young woman with Graves' hyperthyroidism. Sample: blood. The rearrangement links TRBV18 to TRBJ1-5; D is perhaps TRBD1 (5 bases). CDR3 DNA sequence: TGTGCCAGCTCACCGGTTGGACATAGCAATCAGCCCCAGCATTTT. Its translation: CASSPVGHSNQPQHF.